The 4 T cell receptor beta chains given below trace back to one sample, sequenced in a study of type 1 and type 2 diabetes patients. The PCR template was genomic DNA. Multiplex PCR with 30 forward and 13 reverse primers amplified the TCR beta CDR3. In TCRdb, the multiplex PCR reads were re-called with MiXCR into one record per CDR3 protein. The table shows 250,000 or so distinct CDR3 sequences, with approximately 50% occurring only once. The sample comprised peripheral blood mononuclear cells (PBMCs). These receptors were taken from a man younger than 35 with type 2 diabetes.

This CDR3 reads CASSLDMGTGELFF. In DNA form, the CDR3 reads TGTGCCAGCAGCTTAGATATGGGAACCGGGGAGCTGTTTTTT. This sequence joins TRBV7-2 and TRBJ2-2; D unclear. The V gene lost 1 base and the J gene lost 5 bases, with 8 bases spanning the gap. Germline values: CDR1 SGHTA, CDR2 FQGNSA. CDR3 length equals 14 residues.

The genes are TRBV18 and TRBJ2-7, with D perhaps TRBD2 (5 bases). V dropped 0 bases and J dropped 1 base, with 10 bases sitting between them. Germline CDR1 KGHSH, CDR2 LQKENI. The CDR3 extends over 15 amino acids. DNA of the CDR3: TGTGCCAGCTCACCACCTAGCGCTAGGTCCTACGAGCAGTACTTC. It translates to CASSPPSARSYEQYF. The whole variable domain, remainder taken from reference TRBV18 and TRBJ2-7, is NAGVMQNPRHLVRRRGQEARLRCSPMKGHSHVYWYRQLPEEGLKFMVYLQKENIIDESGMPKERFSAEFPKEGPSILRIQQVVRGDSAAYFCASSPPSARSYEQYFGPGTRLTVT.

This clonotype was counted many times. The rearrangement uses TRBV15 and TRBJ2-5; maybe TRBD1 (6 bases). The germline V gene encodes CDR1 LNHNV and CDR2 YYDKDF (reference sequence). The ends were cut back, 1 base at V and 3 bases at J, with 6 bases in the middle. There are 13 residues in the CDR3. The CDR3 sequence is CATSRGTEETQYF. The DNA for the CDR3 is TGTGCCACCAGCAGAGGGACAGAAGAGACCCAGTACTTC.

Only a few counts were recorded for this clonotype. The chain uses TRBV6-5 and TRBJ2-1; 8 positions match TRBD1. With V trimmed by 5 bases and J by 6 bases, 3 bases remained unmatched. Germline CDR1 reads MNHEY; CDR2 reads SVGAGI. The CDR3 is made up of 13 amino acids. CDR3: CASSIGQGNEQFF. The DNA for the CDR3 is TGTGCCAGCAGTATCGGACAGGGCAATGAGCAGTTCTTC.